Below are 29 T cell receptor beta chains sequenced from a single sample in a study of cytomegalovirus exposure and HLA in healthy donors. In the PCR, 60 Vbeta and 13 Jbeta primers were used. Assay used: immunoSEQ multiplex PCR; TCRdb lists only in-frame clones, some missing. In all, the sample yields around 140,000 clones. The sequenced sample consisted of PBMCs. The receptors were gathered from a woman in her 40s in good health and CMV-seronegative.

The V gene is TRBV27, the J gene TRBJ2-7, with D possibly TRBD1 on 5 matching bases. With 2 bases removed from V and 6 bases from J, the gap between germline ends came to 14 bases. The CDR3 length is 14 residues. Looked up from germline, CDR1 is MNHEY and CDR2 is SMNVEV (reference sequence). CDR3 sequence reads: CASSLILRVGEQYV. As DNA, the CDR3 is TGTGCCAGCAGTTTAATCCTCAGGGTGGGCGAGCAGTACGTC.

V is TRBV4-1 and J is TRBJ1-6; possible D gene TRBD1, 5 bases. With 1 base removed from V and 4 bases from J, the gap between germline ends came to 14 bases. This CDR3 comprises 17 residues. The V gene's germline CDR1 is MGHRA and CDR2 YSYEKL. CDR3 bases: TGCGCCAGCAGCCAAGTAAGGGGAGGGGAATATAATTCACCCCTCCACTTT. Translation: CASSQVRGGEYNSPLHF.

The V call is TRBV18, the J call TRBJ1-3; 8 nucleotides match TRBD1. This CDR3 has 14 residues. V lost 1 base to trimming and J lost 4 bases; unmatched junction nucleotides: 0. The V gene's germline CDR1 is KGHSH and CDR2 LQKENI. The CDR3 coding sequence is TGTGCCAGCTCACCACGGGACAGGGGAAACACCATATATTTT. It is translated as CASSPRDRGNTIYF.

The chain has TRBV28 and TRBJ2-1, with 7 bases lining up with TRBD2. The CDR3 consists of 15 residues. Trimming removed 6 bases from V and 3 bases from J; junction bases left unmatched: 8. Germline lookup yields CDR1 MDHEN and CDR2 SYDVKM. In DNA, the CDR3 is TGTGCCAGCAGAGATAGCGGGCTCGTCTACAATGAGCAGTTCTTC. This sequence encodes CASRDSGLVYNEQFF.

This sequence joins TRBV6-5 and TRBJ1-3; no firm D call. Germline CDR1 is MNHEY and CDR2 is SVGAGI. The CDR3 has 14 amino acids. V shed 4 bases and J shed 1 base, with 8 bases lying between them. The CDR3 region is CASSSPGSGNTIYF. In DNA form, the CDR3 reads TGTGCCAGCAGTTCCCCGGGGTCTGGAAACACCATATATTTT.

CDR3 nucleotides: TGTGCCAGCAGTTTAGGCAGAAGCTCTGGGGCCAACGTCCTGACTTTC. The encoded protein is CASSLGRSSGANVLTF. The gene calls are TRBV28 and TRBJ2-6, with no clear D. Trimming pared 2 bases from V and 0 bases from J, leaving 8 bases between. Germline V CDR1 and CDR2: MDHEN, SYDVKM. The CDR3 runs 16 residues.

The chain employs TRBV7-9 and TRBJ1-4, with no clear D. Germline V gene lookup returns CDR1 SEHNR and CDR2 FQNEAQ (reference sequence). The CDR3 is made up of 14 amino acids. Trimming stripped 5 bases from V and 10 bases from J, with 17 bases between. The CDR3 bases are TGTGCCAGCAGCGTCCCAGGCGGGGATGTAAAACTGTTTTTT. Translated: CASSVPGGDVKLFF.

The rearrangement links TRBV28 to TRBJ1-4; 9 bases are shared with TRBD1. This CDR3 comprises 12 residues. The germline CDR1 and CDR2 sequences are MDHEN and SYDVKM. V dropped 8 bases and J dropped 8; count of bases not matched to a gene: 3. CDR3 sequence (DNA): TGTGCCAGCGTGACAGGGGGAGAAAAACTGTTTTTT. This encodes CASVTGGEKLFF.

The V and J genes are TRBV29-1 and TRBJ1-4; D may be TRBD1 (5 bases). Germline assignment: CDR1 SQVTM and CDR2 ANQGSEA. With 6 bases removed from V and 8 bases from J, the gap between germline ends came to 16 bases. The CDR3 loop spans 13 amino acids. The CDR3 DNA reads TGCAGCGTCACCGGGGGGGAGGTAGAAAAACTGTTTTTT. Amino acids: CSVTGGEVEKLFF.

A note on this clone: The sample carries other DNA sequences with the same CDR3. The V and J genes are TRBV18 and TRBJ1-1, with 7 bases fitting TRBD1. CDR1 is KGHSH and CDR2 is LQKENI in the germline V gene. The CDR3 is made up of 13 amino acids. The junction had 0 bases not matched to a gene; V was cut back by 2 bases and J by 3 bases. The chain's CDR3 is CASSPGQDTEAFF. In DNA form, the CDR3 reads TGTGCCAGCTCACCAGGACAGGACACTGAAGCTTTCTTT.

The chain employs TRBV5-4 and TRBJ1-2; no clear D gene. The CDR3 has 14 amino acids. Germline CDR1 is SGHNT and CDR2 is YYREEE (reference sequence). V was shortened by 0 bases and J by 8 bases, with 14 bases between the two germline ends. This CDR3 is CASSLVGLRLGYTF. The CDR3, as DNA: TGTGCCAGCAGCTTGGTGGGCCTTCGTCTGGGCTACACCTTC.

CDR3 sequence: CASSIGAGGRDGYTF. In DNA form, the CDR3 reads TGTGCCAGTAGTATCGGTGCAGGGGGCCGGGATGGCTACACCTTC. The chain links TRBV19 to TRBJ1-2; 8 bases are a match to TRBD1. With V trimmed by 3 bases and J by 6 bases, 9 bases remained unmatched. This CDR3 contains 15 residues. From germline, CDR1 is LNHDA and CDR2 SQIVND (reference sequence).

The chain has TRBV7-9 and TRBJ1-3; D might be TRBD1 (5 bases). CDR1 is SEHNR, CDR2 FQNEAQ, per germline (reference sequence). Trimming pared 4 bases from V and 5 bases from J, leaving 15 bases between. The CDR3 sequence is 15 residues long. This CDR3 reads CASSSEGLRRNTIYF. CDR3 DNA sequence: TGTGCCAGCAGCTCGGAGGGGCTGCGAAGAAACACCATATATTTT.

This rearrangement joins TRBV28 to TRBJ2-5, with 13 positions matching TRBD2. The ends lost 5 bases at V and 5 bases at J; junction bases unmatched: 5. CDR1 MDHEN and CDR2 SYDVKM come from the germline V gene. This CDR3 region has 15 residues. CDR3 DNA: TGTGCCAGCAGTACGACTAGCGGGGGGCCTGAGACCCAGTACTTC. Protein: CASSTTSGGPETQYF.

The CDR3 DNA follows: TGTGCCAGCAGCCAAGGACGGACTAGCGGGGGGATTCGGGAGCTGTTTTTT. The encoded protein is CASSQGRTSGGIRELFF. The chain joins TRBV14 to TRBJ2-2; TRBD2 matches 14 bases. This CDR3 is 17 amino acids long. Germline V gene lookup returns CDR1 SGHDN and CDR2 FVKESK. V lost 1 base to trimming and J lost 9 bases; unmatched junction nucleotides: 7.

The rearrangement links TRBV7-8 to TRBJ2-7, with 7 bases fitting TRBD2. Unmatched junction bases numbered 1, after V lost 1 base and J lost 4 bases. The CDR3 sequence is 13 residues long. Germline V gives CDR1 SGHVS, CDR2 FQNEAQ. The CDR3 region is CASSLGEGYEQYF. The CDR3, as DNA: TGTGCCAGCAGCTTAGGGGAGGGTTACGAGCAGTACTTC.

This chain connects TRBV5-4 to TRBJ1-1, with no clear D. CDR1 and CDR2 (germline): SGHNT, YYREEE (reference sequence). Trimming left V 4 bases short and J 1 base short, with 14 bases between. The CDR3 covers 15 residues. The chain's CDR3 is CASSVDRGSNTEAFF. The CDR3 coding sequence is TGTGCCAGCAGCGTAGACCGGGGTTCGAACACTGAAGCTTTCTTT.

CDR3 in amino acids: CASSPGTHYGYTF. CDR3 sequence (DNA): TGTGCCAGCAGCCCCGGGACACACTATGGCTACACCTTC. The chain employs TRBV7-2 and TRBJ1-2, with a possible D match to TRBD1 (6 bases). V lost 5 bases, J lost 3 bases, and 10 bases lay in between. CDR1 is SGHTA, CDR2 FQGNSA, per germline. The CDR3 length is 13 residues.

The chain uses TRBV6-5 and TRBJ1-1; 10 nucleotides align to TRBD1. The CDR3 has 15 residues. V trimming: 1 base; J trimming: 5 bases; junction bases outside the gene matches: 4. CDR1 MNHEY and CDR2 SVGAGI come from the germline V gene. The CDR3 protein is CASSYYGQGVTEAFF. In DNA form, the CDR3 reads TGTGCCAGCAGTTACTATGGACAGGGGGTTACTGAAGCTTTCTTT.

In DNA, the CDR3 is TGTGCCAGCAGCTTATCAGTTGGCGGGGTCTACAATGAGCAGTTCTTC. This encodes CASSLSVGGVYNEQFF. The chain combines TRBV11-3 with TRBJ2-1; D possibly corresponds to TRBD2 (6 bases). The germline V gene encodes CDR1 SGHNT and CDR2 YENEEA. V dropped 2 bases and J dropped 3 bases, with 14 bases sitting between them. This CDR3 comprises 16 residues.

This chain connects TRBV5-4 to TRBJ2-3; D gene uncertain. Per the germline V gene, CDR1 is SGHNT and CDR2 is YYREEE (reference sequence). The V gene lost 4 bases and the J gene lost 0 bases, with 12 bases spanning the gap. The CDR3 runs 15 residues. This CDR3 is CASSLAATSTDTQYF. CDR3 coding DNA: TGTGCCAGCAGCCTCGCGGCAACTAGCACAGATACGCAGTATTTT.

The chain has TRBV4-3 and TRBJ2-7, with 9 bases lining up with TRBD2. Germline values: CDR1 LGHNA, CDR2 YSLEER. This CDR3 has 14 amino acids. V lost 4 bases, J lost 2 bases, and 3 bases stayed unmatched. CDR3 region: CASSLGGGAYEQYF. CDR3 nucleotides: TGCGCCAGCAGCCTTGGCGGGGGGGCCTACGAGCAGTACTTC.

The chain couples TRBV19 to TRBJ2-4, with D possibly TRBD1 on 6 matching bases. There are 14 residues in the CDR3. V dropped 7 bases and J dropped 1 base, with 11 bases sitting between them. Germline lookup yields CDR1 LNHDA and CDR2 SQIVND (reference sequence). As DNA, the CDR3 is TGTGCCAGTACTATCGACAGGGCCAAAAACATTCAGTACTTC. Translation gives CASTIDRAKNIQYF.

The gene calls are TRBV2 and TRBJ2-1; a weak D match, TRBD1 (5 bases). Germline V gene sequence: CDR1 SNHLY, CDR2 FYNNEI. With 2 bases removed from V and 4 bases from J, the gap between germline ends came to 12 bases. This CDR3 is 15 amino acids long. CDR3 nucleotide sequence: TGTGCCAGCAGTGAACGAGACAGATCTTACAATGAGCAGTTCTTC. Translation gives CASSERDRSYNEQFF.

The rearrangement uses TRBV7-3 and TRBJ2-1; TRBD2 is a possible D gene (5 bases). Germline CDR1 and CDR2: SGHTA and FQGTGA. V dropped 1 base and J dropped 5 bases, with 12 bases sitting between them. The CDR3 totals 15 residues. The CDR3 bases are TGTGCCAGCAGCTTAATTGGGTCCGGGAACAATGAGCAGTTCTTC. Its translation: CASSLIGSGNNEQFF. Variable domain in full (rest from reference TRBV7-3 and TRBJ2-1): GAGVSQTPSNKVTEKGKYVELRCDPISGHTALYWYRQSLGQGPEFLIYFQGTGAADDSGLPNDRFFAVRPEGSVSTLKIQRTERGDSAVYLCASSLIGSGNNEQFFGPGTRLTVL.

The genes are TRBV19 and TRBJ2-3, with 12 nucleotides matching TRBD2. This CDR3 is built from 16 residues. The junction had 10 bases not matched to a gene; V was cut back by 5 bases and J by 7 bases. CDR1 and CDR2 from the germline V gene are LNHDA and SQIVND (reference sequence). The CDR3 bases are TGTGCCAGTAGTCGGGCTAGCGGGGGGGCCTGGCATACGCAGTATTTT. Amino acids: CASSRASGGAWHTQYF.

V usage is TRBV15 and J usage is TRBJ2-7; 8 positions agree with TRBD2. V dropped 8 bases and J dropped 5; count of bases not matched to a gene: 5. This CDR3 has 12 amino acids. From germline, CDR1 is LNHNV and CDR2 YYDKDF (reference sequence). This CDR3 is CATGREGNEQYV. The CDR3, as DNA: TGTGCCACCGGTCGGGAGGGGAACGAGCAGTACGTC.

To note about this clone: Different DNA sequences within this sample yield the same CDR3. The CDR3 DNA sequence: TGTGCCAGTAGTACGGGGACAGGGGGCACCGGGGAGCTGTTTTTT. It encodes CASSTGTGGTGELFF. The chain joins TRBV19 to TRBJ2-2; TRBD1 matches 11 bases. V lost 4 bases and J lost 4; bases outside the gene matches: 2. This CDR3 contains 15 residues. Germline CDR1 is LNHDA and CDR2 is SQIVND (reference sequence).

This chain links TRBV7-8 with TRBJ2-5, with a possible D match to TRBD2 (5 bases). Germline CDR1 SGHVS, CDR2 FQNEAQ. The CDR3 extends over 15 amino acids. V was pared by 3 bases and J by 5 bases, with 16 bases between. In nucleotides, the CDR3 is TGTGCCAGCAGCTTTAGCCCGGAACCGGGGGAGACCCAGTACTTC. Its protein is CASSFSPEPGETQYF.